The entry below describes one T cell receptor (beta chain). This record comes from a study of identical twins' blood T cells. About the study: About 6 alpha and about 6 beta libraries together yielded tens of millions of reads.

Looked up from germline, CDR1 is DFQATT and CDR2 is SNEGSKA (reference sequence). V was trimmed by 5 bases and J by 5 bases, leaving 13 bases between them. The CDR3 consists of 13 residues. A previously described protocol, modified, built RNA-based TCR cDNA libraries. In TCRdb, the 5' RACE reads were re-called with MiXCR into one record per CDR3 protein. The sample lists around 380,000 distinct CDR3 sequences, under 30% occurring once. Six healthy women, forming three identical twin pairs, donated samples. Likely shared infections and vaccines: all three twin pairs were reared together. The J gene is TRBJ2-1, the V gene TRBV20-1; TRBD2 is a possible D gene (5 bases). Sequenced sample: PBMCs. This TCR came from a woman aged 18-55 years in good health. Here the CDR3 reads CSASRTSHNEQFF. DNA for the CDR3: TGCAGTGCTTCACGTACTAGTCACAATGAGCAGTTCTTC.